The present entry profiles one T cell receptor (beta chain) with its context. The data stem from a study of blood T cell repertoires in COVID-19. As for the study in general: The origin of the acute and convalescent COVID-19 samples was the United States, Italy and Spain. PBMCs, B-cell-depleted T cells, or T cells were the source of the cDNA or gDNA that made up the material.

Seattle's cohort entered during active infection and was followed longitudinally. The CDR3 length is 15 residues. Trimming stripped 1 base from V and 7 bases from J, with 13 bases between. In germline, CDR1 is SGHAT, CDR2 FQNNGV. In the source study's methods: Amplification of reference gene primers provided the estimated nucleated cell counts. TCRdb keeps only in-frame clones here, not all; method: immunoSEQ multiplex PCR. V and J calls and clone size are as listed in that table; D and trimming were resolved from the DNA. Of 48,000 or so clones listed, 86% were seen once; the top ten hold about 3%. This receptor was obtained from a woman of 80 years or more with COVID-19, enrolled during active disease. V is TRBV11-2 and J is TRBJ2-2; tentatively, D is TRBD2 (6 bases). Sample: peripheral blood. The DNA of the CDR3 is TGTGCCAGCAGCTTAGTCGGGGGATCCGGCGGGGAGCTGTTTTTT. This gives the protein CASSLVGGSGGELFF. Full variable domain (remainder filled in from reference TRBV11-2 and TRBJ2-2): EAGVAQSPRYKIIEKRQSVAFWCNPISGHATLYWYQQILGQGPKLLIQFQNNGVVDDSQLPKDRFSAERLKGVDSTLKIQPAKLEDSAVYLCASSLVGGSGGELFFGEGSRLTVL.